This T cell receptor beta chain emerged from a study of blood T cell repertoires in COVID-19. Profiled with immunoSEQ multiplex PCR; TCRdb holds only in-frame clones, not every one. Of around 130,000 clones in the sample, about 86% were seen once. Trimming cost V 4 bases and J 1 base; bases outside gene matches: 11. This CDR3 comprises 16 residues. Germline CDR1 reads SGHKS; CDR2 reads YYEKEE (reference sequence). Sequenced sample: peripheral blood. The chain uses TRBV5-5 and TRBJ2-7; 7 bases match TRBD1. The TCR originated in a woman aged 50 to 65 with acute or convalescent COVID-19. The CDR3 protein is CASSIMAGTASYEQYF. CDR3 nucleotide sequence: TGTGCCAGCAGCATAATGGCCGGGACAGCATCCTACGAGCAGTACTTC.